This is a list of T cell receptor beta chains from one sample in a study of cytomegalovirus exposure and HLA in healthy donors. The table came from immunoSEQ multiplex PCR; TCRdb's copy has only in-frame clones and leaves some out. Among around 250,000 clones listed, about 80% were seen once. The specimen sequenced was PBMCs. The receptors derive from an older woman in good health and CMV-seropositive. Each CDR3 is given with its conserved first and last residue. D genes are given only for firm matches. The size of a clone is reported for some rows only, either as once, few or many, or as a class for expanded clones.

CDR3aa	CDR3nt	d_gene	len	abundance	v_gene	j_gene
CASSLVALHTGELFF	TGTGCCAGCAGCTTAGTAGCCCTGCACACCGGGGAGCTGTTTTTT	NA	15	NA	TRBV7-2	TRBJ2-2
CASSQDPTSGDYNEQFF	TGTGCCAGCAGCCAAGACCCGACTAGCGGGGATTACAATGAGCAGTTCTTC	TRBD2	17	NA	TRBV4-2	TRBJ2-1
CASSESGFYQPQHF	TGTGCCAGCAGTGAATCAGGATTCTATCAGCCCCAGCATTTT	NA	14	NA	TRBV25-1	TRBJ1-5
CASSYDRGQRQPQHF	TGTGCCAGTAGTTACGACAGGGGACAACGTCAGCCCCAGCATTTT	TRBD1	15	NA	TRBV19	TRBJ1-5
CASSVEEAGVSYNEQFF	TGTGCCAGCAGCGTAGAGGAAGCGGGAGTGTCCTACAATGAGCAGTTCTTC	TRBD2	17	NA	TRBV9	TRBJ2-1
CASSHQTGFTYEQYF	TGTGCCAGCAGCCACCAGACAGGGTTTACCTACGAGCAGTACTTC	TRBD1	15	NA	TRBV5-8	TRBJ2-7
CASSRGTGSSYGYTF	TGTGCCAGCAGCAGAGGGACAGGTAGCTCATATGGCTACACCTTC	TRBD1	15	NA	TRBV5-6	TRBJ1-2
CASRDRADEQYF	TGCGCCAGCAGAGACAGGGCAGACGAGCAGTACTTC	TRBD1	12	NA	TRBV23-1	TRBJ2-7
CASSPLLTQYGNTIYF	TGTGCCAGTAGTCCCCTGCTGACTCAATATGGAAACACCATATATTTT	NA	16	once	TRBV19	TRBJ1-3
CASSLTDSLRDQPQHF	TGTGCCAGCAGCTTAACCGACAGTCTAAGGGATCAGCCCCAGCATTTT	NA	16	NA	TRBV7-9	TRBJ1-5
CASRDTTTGSYEQYF	TGTGCCAGCCGAGATACTACTACCGGATCCTACGAGCAGTACTTC	NA	15	NA	TRBV5-4	TRBJ2-7
CASSASFTGLRMTEQFF	TGTGCCAGCAGCGCCTCTTTTACAGGTTTAAGGATGACTGAGCAGTTCTTC	NA	17	NA	TRBV9	TRBJ2-1
CASSLEVAGAYEQYF	TGTGCCAGCAGCTTAGAGGTAGCGGGGGCCTACGAGCAGTACTTC	TRBD2	15	NA	TRBV7-9	TRBJ2-7
CAWDRGGQETQYF	TGTGCCTGGGACAGGGGCGGTCAAGAGACCCAGTACTTC	TRBD1	13	NA	TRBV30	TRBJ2-5